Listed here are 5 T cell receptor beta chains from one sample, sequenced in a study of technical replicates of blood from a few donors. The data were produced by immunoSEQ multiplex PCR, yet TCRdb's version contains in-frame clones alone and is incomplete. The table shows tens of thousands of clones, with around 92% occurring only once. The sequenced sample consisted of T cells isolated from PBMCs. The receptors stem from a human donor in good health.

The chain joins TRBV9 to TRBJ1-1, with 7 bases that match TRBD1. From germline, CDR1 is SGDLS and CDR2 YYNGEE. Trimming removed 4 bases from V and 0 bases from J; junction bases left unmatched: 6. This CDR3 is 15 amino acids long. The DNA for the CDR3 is TGTGCCAGCAGCCCCAGGGGGGACATGAACACTGAAGCTTTCTTT. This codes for CASSPRGDMNTEAFF.

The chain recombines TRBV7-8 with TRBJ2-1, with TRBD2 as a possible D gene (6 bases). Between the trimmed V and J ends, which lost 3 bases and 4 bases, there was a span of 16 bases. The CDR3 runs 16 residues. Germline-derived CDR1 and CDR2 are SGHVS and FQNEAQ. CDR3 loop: CASSLYEGGNYNEQFF. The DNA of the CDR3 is TGTGCCAGCAGCTTGTATGAGGGAGGAAATTACAATGAGCAGTTCTTC.

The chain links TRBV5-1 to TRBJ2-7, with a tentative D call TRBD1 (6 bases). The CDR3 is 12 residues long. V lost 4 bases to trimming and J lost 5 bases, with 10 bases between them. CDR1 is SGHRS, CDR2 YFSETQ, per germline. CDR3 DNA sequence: TGCGCCAGCAGCCCCAGGGGCCACGAGCAGTACTTC. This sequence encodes CASSPRGHEQYF. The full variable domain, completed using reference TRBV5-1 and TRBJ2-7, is KAGVTQTPRYLIKTRGQQVTLSCSPISGHRSVSWYQQTPGQGLQFLFEYFSETQRNKGNFPGRFSGRQFSNSRSEMNVSTLELGDSALYLCASSPRGHEQYFGPGTRLTVT.

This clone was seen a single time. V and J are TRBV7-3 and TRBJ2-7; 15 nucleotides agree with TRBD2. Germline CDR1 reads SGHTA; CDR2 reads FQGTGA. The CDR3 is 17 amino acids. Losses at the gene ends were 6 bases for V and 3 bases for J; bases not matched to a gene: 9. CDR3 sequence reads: CASRKGLAGGPVYEQYF. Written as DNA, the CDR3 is TGTGCCAGCAGGAAGGGACTAGCGGGAGGTCCCGTCTACGAGCAGTACTTC.

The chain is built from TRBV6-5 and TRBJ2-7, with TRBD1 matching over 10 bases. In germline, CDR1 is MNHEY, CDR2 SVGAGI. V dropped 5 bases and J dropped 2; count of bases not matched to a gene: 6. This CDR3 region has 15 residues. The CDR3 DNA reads TGTGCCAGCAGTCTTTCCGGGACAGGGGCCTACGAGCAGTACTTC. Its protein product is CASSLSGTGAYEQYF.